Each of the 18 T cell receptor beta chains below was sequenced from the same sample in a study of Ad26.COV2.S vaccination and SARS-CoV-2 variants. Assay: immunoSEQ multiplex PCR; the TCRdb copy retains only in-frame clones and omits some. The sample includes 380,000 or so clones, roughly 85% of them seen just once. The sample's treatment: about 20 received Ad26.COV2.S at low or high dose, single or two shots; roughly 5 received placebo; per-sample allocation not given. Each sample was drawn 63 days after the first injection (of vaccine or placebo). The input for sequencing was peripheral blood, taken in a trial of Ad26.COV2.S vaccine versus placebo. Receptors originate from a person between 18 and 65 years old who received the Ad26.COV2.S COVID-19 vaccine or a placebo.

This clone showed up just a few times. The chain combines TRBV2 with TRBJ2-1, with 10 bases aligning to TRBD2. The J segment lost 1 base and the V segment lost 4 bases, leaving 7 bases of the junction unmatched. The CDR3 is made up of 17 amino acids. The germline gives CDR1 SNHLY, CDR2 FYNNEI. This CDR3 reads CASSGDLAGVSYNEQFF. The CDR3 nucleotides are TGTGCCAGCAGTGGGGACCTAGCGGGAGTTTCCTACAATGAGCAGTTCTTC.

As regards this clone: Germline and junction disagree at one end, which may indicate a read error. The gene calls are TRBV12-3 or TRBV12-4 and TRBJ1-1, with D possibly TRBD1 on 6 matching bases. The CDR3 contains 13 residues. CDR3 in amino acids: CASSISRATGRLF. The DNA of the CDR3 is TGTGCCAGCAGCATAAGCCGGGCCACAGGGAGGCTCTTT.

J is TRBJ1-1 and V is TRBV10-3, with D unclear. Deletions cut 7 bases from V and 7 bases from J, with 16 bases between. The length of the CDR3 is 13 residues. Germline CDR1 ENHRY, CDR2 SYGVKD. The CDR3 reads CAITDKPTSEAFF. In nucleotides, the CDR3 is TGTGCCATCACAGATAAACCAACGAGTGAAGCTTTCTTT.

The rearrangement uses TRBV14 and TRBJ2-7, with no clear D. The CDR3 is 14 amino acids. The germline V gene has CDR1 SGHDN and CDR2 FVKESK. Trimming removed 2 bases from V and 0 bases from J, with 8 bases in between. The CDR3 reads CASSQLQISYEQYF. The CDR3 DNA is TGTGCCAGCAGCCAACTACAGATCTCCTACGAGCAGTACTTC.

This chain links TRBV21-1 with TRBJ1-5; TRBD1 is the table's D call and was not checked against the DNA. TRBV21-1 represents a pseudogene. The CDR3 is made up of 15 amino acids. CDR3 coding DNA: TGTGCCAGCAGCAAATATCACAGGGGGAACCAGCCCCAGCATTTT. It specifies CASSKYHRGNQPQHF.

The chain joins TRBV3-1 (or the pseudogene TRBV3-2) to TRBJ2-2, with D perhaps matching TRBD1 (6 bases). The CDR3 sequence is 15 residues long. CDR1 is LGHDT, CDR2 YNNKEL, per germline (reference sequence). Between the trimmed V and J ends, which lost 8 bases and 7 bases, there was a span of 20 bases. The CDR3: CASRPLGGRDGELFF. In DNA, the CDR3 is TGTGCCAGCCGCCCACTAGGGGGTAGGGACGGGGAGCTGTTTTTT.

This chain connects TRBV6-5 to TRBJ2-7; D is unclear. The CDR3 contains 13 residues. Trimming took off 7 bases at V and 2 bases at J, with 12 bases between the two ends. Looked up from germline, CDR1 is MNHEY and CDR2 is SVGAGI. The CDR3 bases are TGTGCCAGCAATCCCAGAGAGCCCTACGAGCAGTACTTC. This encodes CASNPREPYEQYF.

The chain joins TRBV3-1 (or the pseudogene TRBV3-2) to TRBJ1-2; possible D gene TRBD1, 5 bases. The CDR3 has 15 amino acids. Per the germline V gene, CDR1 is LGHDT and CDR2 is YNNKEL (reference sequence). Trimming removed 4 bases at V and 0 bases at J, with 12 bases between. CDR3 DNA: TGTGCCAGCAGCCCCGGCGGGGCAGCTAACTATGGCTACACCTTC. Its protein product is CASSPGGAANYGYTF.

This clone occurred a few times. The chain combines TRBV7-2 with TRBJ1-5; D perhaps matches TRBD1 (5 bases). Trimming removed 1 base from V and 3 bases from J, with 10 bases in between. Germline V CDR1 and CDR2: SGHTA, FQGNSA. This CDR3 is 15 amino acids long. CDR3 protein: CASSLDGGYNQPQHF. DNA of the CDR3: TGTGCCAGCAGCTTAGACGGGGGATACAATCAGCCCCAGCATTTT.

This clone was observed a handful of times. The V call is TRBV7-3, the J call TRBJ2-7; TRBD1 matches 8 bases. V lost 5 bases, J lost 0 bases, and 6 bases stayed unmatched. Germline CDR1 is SGHTA and CDR2 is FQGTGA. The CDR3 sequence is 15 residues long. CDR3 region: CASSLGQGSSYEQYF. CDR3 sequence (DNA): TGTGCCAGCAGCCTAGGACAGGGCAGCTCCTACGAGCAGTACTTC.

The rearrangement uses TRBV7-9 and TRBJ2-5; 14 positions match TRBD2. CDR1 and CDR2 from the germline V gene are SEHNR and FQNEAQ (reference sequence). V trimming: 4 bases; J trimming: 1 base; junction bases outside the gene matches: 8. The CDR3 is made up of 18 amino acids. CDR3 protein: CASSSGLAGATIQETQYF. The CDR3 region has the DNA TGTGCCAGCAGCTCGGGACTAGCGGGGGCTACGATCCAAGAGACCCAGTACTTC.

The genes are TRBV5-6 and TRBJ2-7; TRBD1 matches 8 bases. V was pared by 6 bases and J by 0 bases, with 5 bases of the junction left unmatched. The CDR3 spans 14 residues. CDR1 SGHDT and CDR2 YYEEEE come from the germline V gene. CDR3 coding DNA: TGTGCCAGCATGCGGACAGGGAGCTCCTACGAGCAGTACTTC. Amino acid sequence: CASMRTGSSYEQYF.

The chain recombines TRBV6-5 with TRBJ1-2; D not certain. V gave up 5 bases and J gave up 7 bases, with 17 bases separating them. Germline CDR1 and CDR2: MNHEY and SVGAGI. This CDR3 is built from 14 residues. CDR3 bases: TGTGCCAGCAGTCCCCCACTTGTCGCAGCTGGCTACACCTTC. The encoded protein is CASSPPLVAAGYTF.

V usage is TRBV15 and J usage is TRBJ1-1; D gene uncertain. The ends were cut back, 1 base at V and 4 bases at J, with 10 bases in the middle. Germline loops: CDR1 LNHNV, CDR2 YYDKDF (reference sequence). This CDR3 is built from 14 residues. As DNA, the CDR3 is TGTGCCACCAGCAGAGGAGGCAGCTCCACTGAAGCTTTCTTT. Residues: CATSRGGSSTEAFF.

The chain couples TRBV3-1 (or the pseudogene TRBV3-2) to TRBJ2-2; possible D gene TRBD2, 5 bases. V was trimmed by 0 bases and J by 6 bases, leaving 8 bases between them. The CDR3 spans 14 residues. Germline V CDR1 and CDR2: LGHDT, YNNKEL (reference sequence). The CDR3 DNA reads TGTGCCAGCAGCCAAGAAGCGGTAGCCGGGGAGCTGTTTTTT. It yields the protein CASSQEAVAGELFF.

The chain joins TRBV11-3 to TRBJ2-7; TRBD1 might be the D (6 bases). The CDR3 contains 11 residues. Per the germline V gene, CDR1 is SGHNT and CDR2 is YENEEA. Trimming took 8 bases from V and 6 from J, leaving 11 bases between them. CDR3 sequence (DNA): TGTGCCAGCCGCAGGGGTTCCGAGCAGTACTTC. Translated: CASRRGSEQYF.

The chain joins TRBV5-4 to TRBJ2-3; 11 bases are a match to TRBD2. Germline V CDR1 and CDR2: SGHNT, YYREEE (reference sequence). J was trimmed by 0 bases and V by 2 bases; bases with no gene match: 8. This CDR3 is 18 amino acids long. The CDR3 nucleotides read TGTGCCAGCAGCTTTTCCGGACTAGCGGGTTCGAGCACAGATACGCAGTATTTT. Its protein product is CASSFSGLAGSSTDTQYF.

The chain combines TRBV6-2 or TRBV6-3 with TRBJ2-7; weak D call: TRBD2 (5 bases). V was clipped by 7 bases and J by 1 base, with 17 bases between them. The CDR3 totals 15 residues. The germline CDR1 and CDR2 sequences are MNHEY and SVGEGT. The CDR3 nucleotides are TGTGCCAGCAACCCCGTTGGTCGGGGTTCCTACGAGCAGTACTTC. It codes for CASNPVGRGSYEQYF.